This TCR beta chain was retrieved from a study of blood T cell dynamics during melanoma immunotherapy (dated by TCRdb to between 2020 and 2021). About the full investigation: Patients had metastatic melanoma and received first-line pembrolizumab or nivolumab plus ipilimumab as standard of care in the United Kingdom. To find early correlates of response, peripheral T cell receptor repertoires were profiled in metastatic melanoma patients before and after one cycle of checkpoint inhibitor therapy. The training cohort was made up of consecutive patients, while a further independent group of patients from the same centre was pooled to form an external validation set. What the study reported, not specific to this receptor: Whether the T cell clones behind the repertoire changes were melanoma-specific or instead reflected general immune activation was something the study could not determine. The relatively small sample size was acknowledged as potentially limiting generalization of the results. Unlike progressors, patients who went on to achieve disease control showed a bifurcated reorganization of the PBMC repertoire at W3, with either increased clonality or increased diversity.

With regard to this clone: Which antigen it targets is not known. Base qualities were left out, and no much larger clone turns up one base away.

A fixed 350 ng of DNA was loaded for every bulk PBMC sample. TCR beta CDR3 sequences were amplified from genomic DNA with the immunoSEQ TCRb Assay kit following manufacturer instructions. The KAPA Library Quantification Kit for Illumina platforms was used to quantify the pooled libraries by qPCR. Sequencing of the pooled libraries was done on an Illumina NextSeq 500, with clustering at roughly 0.55-1.1 pM. For the original study's pipeline: TCR data were analyzed with immunoSEQ ANALYZER and the R LymphoSeq package. A rearrangement efficiency score was calculated as productive divided by the sum of productive and non-productive CDR3 sequences. Clonality was measured with the Gini coefficient and diversity with the Renyi index at alpha=1, compared pairwise between timepoints within each patient. In LymphoSeq, clonal relatedness was computed using an edit distance of 3, and repertoire similarity was computed using the Bhattacharyya coefficient. Linear discriminant analysis on week-3 changes in clonality and diversity was built with the R MASS and caret packages to classify response. Imported from immuneACCESS, the table was reduced by TCRdb to in-frame sequences with V and J called. These copies leave out some clones; in studies compared against another copy, an unresolved V gene accounts for under half, and the cause of the remainder is not known. From that table come the V and J calls and clone size; the DNA was used to work out D and trimming. The sample profile shows under 15,000 clones; around 84% of them were found once. The ten largest clones represent about 4.4% of the sample.

The germline V gene supplies CDR1 SGHTA and CDR2 FQGNSA. Counted from cysteine to phenylalanine, this CDR3 has 14 amino acids. Only CDR3 DNA is held: 42 bases, read in frame from base 1. The V and J ends are trimmed by 0 bases and 7 bases, leaving 10 bases between them. The sample's time point label, in plain terms: pre-treatment baseline. Blood was sampled before treatment (T0) and at week 3 (W3), after the first cycle of checkpoint blockade. Except for a couple of patients with rapid clinical progression, response was assessed 12 weeks after the first infusion by RECIST 1.1; disease control meant complete response, partial response or stable disease. Patients were excluded for prior systemic cancer treatment, concomitant immunosuppressant therapy or synchronous other active malignancies. Both bulk PBMC and plasma cell-free DNA were sequenced for TCR beta so that circulating cells and T cell turnover could be tracked. Lymphoprep and SepMate tubes were used to isolate PBMC from blood, and red cell lysis was then performed. QIAamp DNA Blood Mini kits were used to extract DNA from PBMC and from sorted T cell subsets.

This receptor was taken from a human donor with melanoma. Sequenced here: blood, sampled from a patient treated with checkpoint blockade. The chain is made from TRBV7-2 and TRBJ1-5; the best D guess is TRBD1, with 6 bases matching. At the DNA level, the sequence is TGTGCCAGCAGCTTAGCGGGACAAGCACAGCCCCAGCATTTT. Translated, it gives CASSLAGQAQPQHF.